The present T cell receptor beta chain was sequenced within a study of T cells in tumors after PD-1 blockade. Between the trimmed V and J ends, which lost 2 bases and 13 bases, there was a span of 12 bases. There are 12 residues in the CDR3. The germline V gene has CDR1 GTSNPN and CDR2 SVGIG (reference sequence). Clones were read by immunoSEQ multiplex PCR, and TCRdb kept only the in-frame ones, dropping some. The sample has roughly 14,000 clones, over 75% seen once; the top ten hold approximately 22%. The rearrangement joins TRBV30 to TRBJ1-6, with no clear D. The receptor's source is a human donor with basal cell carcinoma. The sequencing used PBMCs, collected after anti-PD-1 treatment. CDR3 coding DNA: TGTGCCTGGAGTCGCCTCACGGGGCCCCTCCACTTT. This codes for CAWSRLTGPLHF.